The 7 T cell receptor beta chains below all came from one sample that was sequenced in a study of cytomegalovirus exposure and HLA in healthy donors. Sequenced by immunoSEQ multiplex PCR; TCRdb stores in-frame clones only, minus some. This sample has hundreds of thousands of clones, with about 90% found just once. Sequencing used PBMCs. The receptor set was obtained from a woman aged 25 to 39 in good health and CMV-seronegative.

The chain links TRBV13 to TRBJ2-7; TRBD2 might be the D (6 bases). Trimming removed 1 base from V and 3 bases from J, with 13 bases in between. The CDR3 spans 15 residues. Per the germline V gene, CDR1 is PRHDT and CDR2 is FYEKMQ (reference sequence). DNA of the CDR3: TGTGCCAGCAGCTTAGACGCGGGGATGAGCTACGAGCAGTACTTC. Residues: CASSLDAGMSYEQYF. The full variable domain, its missing parts supplied by reference TRBV13 and TRBJ2-7, is AAGVIQSPRHLIKEKRETATLKCYPIPRHDTVYWYQQGPGQDPQFLISFYEKMQSDKGSIPDRFSAQQFSDYHSELNMSSLELGDSALYFCASSLDAGMSYEQYFGPGTRLTVT.

The chain carries TRBV28 and TRBJ2-1; TRBD1 might be the D (5 bases). From germline, CDR1 is MDHEN and CDR2 SYDVKM. With 5 bases removed from V and 0 bases from J, the gap between germline ends came to 11 bases. The CDR3 runs 15 residues. The CDR3 reads CASSALTGSYNEQFF. The CDR3 DNA reads TGTGCCAGCAGTGCGCTAACAGGCTCCTACAATGAGCAGTTCTTC.

The chain has TRBV5-5 and TRBJ2-3; maybe TRBD2 (6 bases). Germline assignment: CDR1 SGHKS and CDR2 YYEKEE (reference sequence). The CDR3 contains 19 residues. V dropped 0 bases and J dropped 2 bases, with 22 bases sitting between them. Here the CDR3 reads CASSLAMAGRVRDTDTQYF. For the CDR3, the DNA is TGTGCCAGCAGCTTGGCCATGGCGGGAAGGGTTAGAGACACAGATACGCAGTATTTT.

This clone occurred a few times. The rearrangement uses TRBV4-2 and TRBJ1-4, with 7 bases lining up with TRBD1. V lost 4 bases to trimming and J lost 3 bases; unmatched junction nucleotides: 5. The CDR3 is made up of 15 amino acids. Per germline, CDR1 LGHNA and CDR2 YNFKEQ. CDR3 nucleotides: TGTGCCAGCAGCCTCGCACAGGGGTCTAATGAAAAACTGTTTTTT. Protein product: CASSLAQGSNEKLFF.

The V and J genes are TRBV7-8 and TRBJ1-5; TRBD1 aligns across 8 bases. Germline trimming cut 5 bases from V and 3 bases from J; bases unmatched to any gene: 6. The CDR3 has 15 residues. Germline V gene data show CDR1 as SGHVS and CDR2 as FQNEAQ. CDR3 residues: CASSLRTGTNQPQHF. CDR3 sequence (DNA): TGTGCCAGCAGCCTAAGGACAGGGACCAATCAGCCCCAGCATTTT.

V is TRBV28 and J is TRBJ2-6; no definite D call. Trimming removed 3 bases at V and 4 bases at J, with 7 bases between. Germline V gives CDR1 MDHEN, CDR2 SYDVKM. The CDR3 consists of 14 residues. The DNA of the CDR3 is TGTGCCAGCAGTTTGTTTTCCGGGGCCAACGTCCTGACTTTC. Its translation: CASSLFSGANVLTF.

The count of this clone is one. The gene calls are TRBV19 and TRBJ1-4; 9 bases are a match to TRBD1. This CDR3 has 13 residues. V gave up 7 bases and J gave up 14 bases; unmatched junction bases: 11. CDR1 and CDR2 from the germline V gene are LNHDA and SQIVND (reference sequence). CDR3 sequence: CASTYRGLGELFF. The DNA of the CDR3 is TGTGCCAGTACCTACAGGGGGCTGGGAGAGCTGTTTTTT.